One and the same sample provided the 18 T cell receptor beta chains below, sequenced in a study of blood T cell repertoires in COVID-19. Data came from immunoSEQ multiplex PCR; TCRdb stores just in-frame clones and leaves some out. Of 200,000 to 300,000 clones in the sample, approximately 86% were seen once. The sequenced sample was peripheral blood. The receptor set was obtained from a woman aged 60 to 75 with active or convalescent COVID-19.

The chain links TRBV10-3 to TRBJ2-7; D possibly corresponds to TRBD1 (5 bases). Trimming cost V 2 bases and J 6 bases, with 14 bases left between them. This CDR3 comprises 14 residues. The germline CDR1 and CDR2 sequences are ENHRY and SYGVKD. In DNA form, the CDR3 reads TGTGCCATCAGTGAGAGGCCAGGGAACGGCGAGCAGTACTTC. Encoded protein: CAISERPGNGEQYF.

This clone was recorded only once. The CDR3 nucleotides read TGTGCCTGGATCGGGGGGACTGGGGCAGCCTCCTACGAGCAGTACTTC. It is translated as CAWIGGTGAASYEQYF. V is TRBV30 and J is TRBJ2-7; the match to TRBD2 covers 7 bases. Looked up from germline, CDR1 is GTSNPN and CDR2 is SVGIG (reference sequence). The CDR3 loop spans 16 amino acids. J lost 0 bases, V lost 4 bases, and 12 bases had no gene match.

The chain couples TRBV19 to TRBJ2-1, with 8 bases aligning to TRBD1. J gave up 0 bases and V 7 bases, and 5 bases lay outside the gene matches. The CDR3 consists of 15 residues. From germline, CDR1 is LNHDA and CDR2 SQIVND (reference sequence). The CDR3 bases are TGTGCCAGTACCCAAACAGGGGGCTCCTACAATGAGCAGTTCTTC. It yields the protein CASTQTGGSYNEQFF.

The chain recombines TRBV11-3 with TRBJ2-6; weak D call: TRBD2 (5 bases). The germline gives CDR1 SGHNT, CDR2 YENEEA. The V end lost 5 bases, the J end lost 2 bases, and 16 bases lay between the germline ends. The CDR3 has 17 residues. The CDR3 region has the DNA TGTGCCAGCAGCCCCGCCTTCGGGAATCCTGGGGCCAACGTCCTGACTTTC. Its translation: CASSPAFGNPGANVLTF.

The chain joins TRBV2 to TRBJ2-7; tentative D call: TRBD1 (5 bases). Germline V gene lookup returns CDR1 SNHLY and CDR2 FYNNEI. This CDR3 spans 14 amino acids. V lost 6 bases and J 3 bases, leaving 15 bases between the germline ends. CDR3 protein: CASSKGSTYYEQYV. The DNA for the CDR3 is TGTGCCAGCAGCAAGGGGTCTACCTACTACGAGCAGTACGTC.

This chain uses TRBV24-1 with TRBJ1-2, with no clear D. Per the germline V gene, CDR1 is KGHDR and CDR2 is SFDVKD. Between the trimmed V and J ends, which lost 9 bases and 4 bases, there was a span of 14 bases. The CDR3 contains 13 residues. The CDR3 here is CATALTGGYGYTF. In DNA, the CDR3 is TGTGCCACCGCGCTAACTGGCGGCTATGGCTACACCTTC.

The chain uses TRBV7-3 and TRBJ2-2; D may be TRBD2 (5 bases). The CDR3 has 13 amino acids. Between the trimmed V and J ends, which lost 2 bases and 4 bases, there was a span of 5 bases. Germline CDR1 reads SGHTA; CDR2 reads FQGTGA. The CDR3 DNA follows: TGTGCCAGCAGCTTAGAGGGCACCGGGGAGCTGTTTTTT. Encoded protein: CASSLEGTGELFF.

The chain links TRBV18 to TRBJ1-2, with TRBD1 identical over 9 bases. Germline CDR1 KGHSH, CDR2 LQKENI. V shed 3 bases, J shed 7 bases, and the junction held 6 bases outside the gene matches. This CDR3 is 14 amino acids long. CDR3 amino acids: CASSPKGQGSGYTF. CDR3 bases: TGTGCCAGCTCACCTAAGGGACAGGGCAGTGGCTACACCTTC.

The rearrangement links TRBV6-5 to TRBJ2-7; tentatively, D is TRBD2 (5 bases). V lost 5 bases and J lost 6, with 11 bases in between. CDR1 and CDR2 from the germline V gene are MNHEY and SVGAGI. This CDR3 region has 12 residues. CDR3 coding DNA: TGTGCCAGCAGTCCCTCAGGACTCGAGCAGTACGTC. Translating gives CASSPSGLEQYV.

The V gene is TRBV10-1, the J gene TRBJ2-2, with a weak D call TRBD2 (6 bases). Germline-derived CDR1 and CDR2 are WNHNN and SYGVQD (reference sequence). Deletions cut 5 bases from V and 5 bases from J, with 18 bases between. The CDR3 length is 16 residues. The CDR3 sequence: CASSSATGDWTGELFF. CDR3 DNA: TGCGCCAGCAGTTCGGCGACGGGGGACTGGACCGGGGAGCTGTTTTTT.

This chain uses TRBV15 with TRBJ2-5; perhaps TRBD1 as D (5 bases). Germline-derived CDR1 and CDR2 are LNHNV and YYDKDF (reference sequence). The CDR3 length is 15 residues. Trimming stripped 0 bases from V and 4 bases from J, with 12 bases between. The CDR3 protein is CATSRDTRVGETQYF. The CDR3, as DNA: TGTGCCACCAGCAGAGATACCAGGGTGGGAGAGACCCAGTACTTC.

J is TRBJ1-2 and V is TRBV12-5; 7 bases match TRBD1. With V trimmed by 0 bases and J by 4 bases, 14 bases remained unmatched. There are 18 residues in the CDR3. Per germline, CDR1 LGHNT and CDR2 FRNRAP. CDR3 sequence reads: CASGLVGNTGESSYGYTF. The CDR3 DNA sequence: TGTGCTAGTGGTTTGGTCGGGAACACAGGGGAGTCCAGCTATGGCTACACCTTC. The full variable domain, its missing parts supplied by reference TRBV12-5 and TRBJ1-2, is DARVTQTPRHKVTEMGQEVTMRCQPILGHNTVFWYRQTMMQGLELLAYFRNRAPLDDSGMPKDRFSAEMPDATLATLKIQPSEPRDSAVYFCASGLVGNTGESSYGYTFGSGTRLTVV.

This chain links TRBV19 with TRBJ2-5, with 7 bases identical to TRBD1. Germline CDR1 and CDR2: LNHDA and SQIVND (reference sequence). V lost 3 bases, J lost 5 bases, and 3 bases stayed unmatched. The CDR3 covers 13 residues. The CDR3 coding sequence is TGTGCCAGTAGTATTCAGGGGGAGGAGACCCAGTACTTC. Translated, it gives CASSIQGEETQYF.

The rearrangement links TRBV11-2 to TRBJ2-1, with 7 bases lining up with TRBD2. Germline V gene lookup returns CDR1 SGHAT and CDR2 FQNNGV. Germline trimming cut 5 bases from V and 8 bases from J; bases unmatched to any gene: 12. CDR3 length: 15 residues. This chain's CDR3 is CASSPLARPMDEQFF. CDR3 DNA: TGTGCCAGCAGCCCACTAGCGCGACCCATGGATGAGCAGTTCTTC.

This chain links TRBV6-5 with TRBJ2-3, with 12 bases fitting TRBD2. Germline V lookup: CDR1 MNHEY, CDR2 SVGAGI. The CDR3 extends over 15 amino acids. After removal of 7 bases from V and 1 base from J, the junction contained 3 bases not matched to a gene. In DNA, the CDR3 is TGTGCCAGCACCCTAGCGGGAGGGGGCACAGATACGCAGTATTTT. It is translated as CASTLAGGGTDTQYF.

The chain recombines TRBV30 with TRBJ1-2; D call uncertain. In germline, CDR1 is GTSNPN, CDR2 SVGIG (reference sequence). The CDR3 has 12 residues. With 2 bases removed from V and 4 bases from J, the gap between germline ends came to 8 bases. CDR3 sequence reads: CAWSRELYGYTF. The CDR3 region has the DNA TGTGCCTGGAGTCGGGAACTCTATGGCTACACCTTC.

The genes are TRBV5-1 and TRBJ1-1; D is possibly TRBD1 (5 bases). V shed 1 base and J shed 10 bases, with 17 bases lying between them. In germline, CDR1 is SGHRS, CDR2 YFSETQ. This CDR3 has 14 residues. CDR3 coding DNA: TGCGCCAGCAGCTTGTCGGACCCTGAAAGGGGAGCTTTCTTT. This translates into CASSLSDPERGAFF.

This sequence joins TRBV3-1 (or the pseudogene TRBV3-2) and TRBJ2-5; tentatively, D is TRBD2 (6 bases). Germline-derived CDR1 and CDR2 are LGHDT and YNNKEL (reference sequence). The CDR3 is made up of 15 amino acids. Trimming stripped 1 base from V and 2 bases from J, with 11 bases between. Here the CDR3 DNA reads TGTGCCAGCAGCCAAGGGTTTGGGGGGCAAGAGACCCAGTACTTC. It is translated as CASSQGFGGQETQYF.